This T cell receptor (beta chain) is drawn from a study of T cells in Graves' hyperthyroidism and ophthalmopathy. Study-wide findings and caveats: Clonotypes that were expanded in thyroid above 0.001 mostly appeared in blood too.

Amplification of TCR beta CDR3 regions used RNA as the template. In the first-round RT-PCR of the TCR CDR3, the HTBI primer set was used. TCRdb re-called the multiplex PCR reads with MiXCR, one entry per CDR3 protein. The sample lists about 400,000 distinct CDR3 sequences; about 15% were seen once. Germline V CDR1 and CDR2: MNHNS, SASEGT. The V end was cut by 6 bases, the J end by 0 bases, with 6 bases between. The CDR3 has 13 residues. Patients were aged 18 to 65, had disease duration under 2 months, and had newly diagnosed hyperthyroidism. Diagnostic decisions used clinical symptoms, serum thyroxine and TRAb, thyroid ultrasound and orbital computed tomography. The source of the PBMCs was approximately 10 ml of fresh peripheral blood. This clonotype showed up just a few times. Its antigen is currently unknown.

The receptor's source is a woman aged 25-40 years with Graves' hyperthyroidism. This sequence joins TRBV6-1 and TRBJ2-4; D gene unclear. The source material was blood. The CDR3 DNA reads TGTGCCAGCAGGTCCCCAGCCAAAAACATTCAGTACTTC. It translates to CASRSPAKNIQYF.